This section outlines one TCR beta chain sequence together with its context. Its specificity is unknown. The entry originates in a study of identifying expanded T cells in peripheral blood. Broader study findings: Across healthy donors, higher total template counts meant significantly greater roughly 2-week count variance. Differentially abundant clones: 1 to 1.5 between replicates, 15 to 17 at two to three weeks, 19 to 20 at four.

Profiled with immunoSEQ multiplex PCR; TCRdb holds only in-frame clones, not every one. The sample includes about 100,000 clones, 80% to 90% of them seen just once. No infections or other immune events were documented during collection. Germline loops: CDR1 LNHDA, CDR2 SQIVND (reference sequence). Trimming shortened V by 3 bases and J by 2 bases, and 14 bases separated the two germline ends. CDR3 length: 15 residues. V gene TRBV19 combines with J gene TRBJ2-7; weak D call: TRBD2 (6 bases). This clonotype was obtained from a person aged 18 to 70 in good health. Sequenced input: blood. Written as DNA, the CDR3 is TGTGCCAGTAGTATTGCCGGGACTCGAGCCTACGAGCAGTACTTC. It yields the protein CASSIAGTRAYEQYF. Full variable domain (rest looked up from reference TRBV19 and TRBJ2-7): DGGITQSPKYLFRKEGQNVTLSCEQNLNHDAMYWYRQDPGQGLRLIYYSQIVNDFQKGDIAEGYSVSREKKESFPLTVTSAQKNPTAFYLCASSIAGTRAYEQYFGPGTRLTVT.